The 30 T cell receptor beta chains below were found in one sample sequenced in a study of T cell repertoires in cytomegalovirus infection. No antigen has been assigned to these receptors. TCRdb fed the reads into MiXCR, producing one record per CDR3 protein. The repertoire holds approximately 600,000 distinct CDR3 sequences, 40% seen once, with around 50% in the top ten. The material was cultured PBMCs, obtained from culture after CMV antigen stimulation. The receptor source for this set is a human donor in good health (CMV status not recorded). Some clones in this sample may be carry-over from other donors' samples.

The chain links TRBV4-1 to TRBJ1-1; possibly TRBD1 for D (5 bases). Germline V lookup: CDR1 MGHRA, CDR2 YSYEKL. This CDR3 comprises 17 residues. V shed 1 base and J shed 6 bases, with 21 bases lying between them. The CDR3 DNA reads TGCGCCAGCAGCCAAGGGTCTGTGGGGCTGGACGGCGCTGAAGCTTTCTTT. It specifies CASSQGSVGLDGAEAFF.

This clonotype was found a few times. This sequence joins TRBV7-2 and TRBJ2-1; no definite D call. Trimming took 1 base from V and 6 from J, leaving 22 bases between them. This CDR3 contains 18 residues. Per the germline V gene, CDR1 is SGHTA and CDR2 is FQGNSA. The CDR3 coding sequence is TGTGCCAGCAGCTTAGGACAAAATCCCCGAAAATGGGGCAATGAGCAGTTCTTC. Translated, it gives CASSLGQNPRKWGNEQFF.

The chain couples TRBV6-1 to TRBJ2-5, with D tentatively TRBD1 or TRBD2 (6 bases each). The V and J ends lost 1 base and 5 bases respectively, with 14 bases between them. This CDR3 is built from 15 residues. Germline-derived CDR1 and CDR2 are MNHNS and SASEGT. CDR3 DNA sequence: TGTGCCAGCAGTGAAGGGAGGGGGGTCCGTGAGACCCAGTACTTC. It translates to CASSEGRGVRETQYF.

This chain connects TRBV7-9 to TRBJ2-2; D perhaps matches TRBD2 (7 bases). Trimming shortened V by 5 bases and J by 3 bases, and 13 bases separated the two germline ends. This CDR3 is built from 15 residues. From germline, CDR1 is SEHNR and CDR2 FQNEAQ (reference sequence). The CDR3 bases are TGTGCCAGCAGCCCCTCCGGGGGGCACACCGGGGAGCTGTTTTTT. It codes for CASSPSGGHTGELFF.

This sequence joins TRBV25-1 and TRBJ1-1; 7 bases line up with TRBD1. V shed 0 bases, J shed 0 bases, and the junction held 4 bases outside the gene matches. Germline loops: CDR1 MGHDK, CDR2 SYGVNS. The CDR3 runs 16 residues. For the CDR3, the DNA is TGTGCCAGCAGTGAATATTCCGGGACAGTGAACACTGAAGCTTTCTTT. Its protein product is CASSEYSGTVNTEAFF.

V is TRBV2 and J is TRBJ1-1; no clear D gene. Germline CDR1 SNHLY, CDR2 FYNNEI. The length of the CDR3 is 14 residues. Deletions cut 6 bases from V and 0 bases from J, with 11 bases between. In nucleotides, the CDR3 is TGTGCCAGCAGCGTTGGACGGTTGAACACTGAAGCTTTCTTT. As protein: CASSVGRLNTEAFF.

The chain employs TRBV19 and TRBJ1-3, with a tentative D call TRBD1 (5 bases). The CDR3 is 15 residues long. V lost 11 bases and J lost 0, with 17 bases in between. Germline assignment: CDR1 LNHDA and CDR2 SQIVND (reference sequence). Written as DNA, the CDR3 is TGTGCCGCTGGGGCGAGCTACTACTCTGGAAACACCATATATTTT. Its translation is CAAGASYYSGNTIYF.

The CDR3 region is CASSLDAAGYTGELFF. For the CDR3, the DNA is TGTGCCAGCAGCTTAGACGCAGCGGGGTACACCGGGGAGCTGTTTTTT. This chain uses TRBV7-2 with TRBJ2-2; 7 bases agree with TRBD2. Germline V lookup: CDR1 SGHTA, CDR2 FQGNSA. CDR3 length: 16 residues. The V gene end was trimmed by 1 base and the J gene end by 3 bases; junction bases not matched to a gene: 5.

The sample holds a few counts of this clonotype. One junction end disagrees with the germline gene, perhaps due to a read error. The V gene is TRBV7-2, the J gene TRBJ2-3; possibly TRBD1 for D (6 bases). This CDR3 spans 12 amino acids. Germline V gene data show CDR1 as SGHTA and CDR2 as FQGNSA. As DNA, the CDR3 is TGTGCCAGCAGCCCGCGGCAGGGGACGGCGATATTT. It translates to CASSPRQGTAIF. The whole variable domain, remainder taken from reference TRBV7-2 and TRBJ2-3, is GAGVSQSPSNKVTEKGKDVELRCDPISGHTALYWYRQSLGQGLEFLIYFQGNSAPDKSGLPSDRFSAERTGGSVSTLTIQRTQQEDSAVYLCASSPRQGTAIFGPGTRLTVL.

This chain uses TRBV7-8 with TRBJ2-3; TRBD1 agrees at 9 bases. CDR3 length equals 15 residues. CDR1 and CDR2 (germline): SGHVS, FQNEAQ. V lost 5 bases to trimming and J lost 6 bases; unmatched junction nucleotides: 9. CDR3 protein: CASSRSDRGGDTQYF. The CDR3 DNA reads TGTGCCAGCAGCAGATCGGACAGGGGTGGGGATACGCAGTATTTT.

This chain uses TRBV7-2 with TRBJ2-2; tentatively, D is TRBD2 (5 bases). This CDR3 is 17 amino acids long. The germline CDR1 and CDR2 sequences are SGHTA and FQGNSA. The V gene lost 5 bases and the J gene lost 3 bases, with 19 bases spanning the gap. CDR3 sequence: CASSHDPGSMDTGELFF. The CDR3 nucleotides read TGTGCCAGCAGCCATGATCCGGGGAGTATGGACACCGGGGAGCTGTTTTTT.

This clonotype was seen a few times. CDR3 coding DNA: TGTGCCAGCTCCTATTGGGTGGGTTACGGAGTCACTGAAGCTTTCTTT. It translates to CASSYWVGYGVTEAFF. This rearrangement joins TRBV7-9 to TRBJ1-1; D is unclear. Trimming shortened V by 8 bases and J by 4 bases, and 23 bases separated the two germline ends. The CDR3 runs to 16 residues. Per germline, CDR1 SEHNR and CDR2 FQNEAQ (reference sequence).

The genes are TRBV6-8 and TRBJ2-7; possibly TRBD1 for D (6 bases). V lost 9 bases and J lost 0, with 9 bases in between. Germline V gene lookup returns CDR1 MNHGY and CDR2 SAAAGT. This CDR3 has 12 residues. DNA for the CDR3: TGTGCCAGTGTGGACAGCTCCTACGAGCAGTACTTC. The encoded protein is CASVDSSYEQYF.

The sample holds a few counts of this clonotype. Sequence at one end of the junction differs from germline and may be a read error. The rearrangement joins TRBV11-2 to TRBJ2-7; 12 nucleotides agree with TRBD2. The CDR3 is 14 amino acids. CDR1 is SGHAT, CDR2 FQNNGV, per germline. DNA of the CDR3: TGTGCCAGCAGCCCTGGGGGGCTAGCGGGAGGGGAGGTCTTC. Translation gives CASSPGGLAGGEVF. Looking up the rest from reference TRBV11-2 and TRBJ2-7 gives the full variable domain: EAGVAQSPRYKIIEKRQSVAFWCNPISGHATLYWYQQILGQGPKLLIQFQNNGVVDDSQLPKDRFSAERLKGVDSTLKIQPAKLEDSAVYLCASSPGGLAGGEVFGPGTRLTVT.

The chain employs TRBV15 and TRBJ1-1, with TRBD1 as a possible D gene (6 bases). The CDR3 loop spans 13 amino acids. In germline, CDR1 is LNHNV, CDR2 YYDKDF (reference sequence). V lost 0 bases to trimming and J lost 8 bases, with 10 bases between them. The CDR3 protein is CATSRDPDSEAFF. The CDR3 DNA reads TGTGCCACCAGCAGAGATCCGGACAGCGAAGCTTTCTTT.

This clonotype was found a few times. V and J are TRBV7-9 and TRBJ1-1; D uncertain. The CDR3 contains 15 residues. Germline CDR1 and CDR2: SEHNR and FQNEAQ (reference sequence). V lost 5 bases, J lost 2 bases, and 15 bases lay in between. CDR3 loop: CASSPSRFENTEAFF. DNA of the CDR3: TGTGCCAGCAGCCCTAGCAGGTTTGAAAACACTGAAGCTTTCTTT.

This clonotype was seen more than once but under ten times. The chain uses TRBV4-1 and TRBJ2-7, with 11 bases that match TRBD2. CDR3 size: 18 residues. With V trimmed by 1 base and J by 5 bases, 13 bases remained unmatched. Germline loops: CDR1 MGHRA, CDR2 YSYEKL. DNA of the CDR3: TGCGCCAGCAGCCAAGGGCCCTTAATAGCGGGGGGGACGCACGAGCAGTACTTC. Translated: CASSQGPLIAGGTHEQYF.

The rearrangement uses TRBV6-8 and TRBJ2-2; the D gene is possibly TRBD1 (6 bases). The V gene's germline CDR1 is MNHGY and CDR2 SAAAGT. CDR3 length: 16 residues. V was clipped by 2 bases and J by 0 bases, with 10 bases between them. CDR3 in amino acids: CASSYRTASNTGELFF. As DNA, the CDR3 is TGTGCCAGCAGTTACAGGACAGCCTCGAACACCGGGGAGCTGTTTTTT.

This clonotype occurred a few times. V gene TRBV28 combines with J gene TRBJ1-2; possibly TRBD1 for D (6 bases). Trimming removed 6 bases from V and 4 bases from J, with 12 bases in between. This CDR3 has 13 amino acids. Germline CDR1 reads MDHEN; CDR2 reads SYDVKM. The CDR3 bases are TGTGCCAGCAGGCTCGGACAGAGCTATGGCTACACCTTC. Its protein product is CASRLGQSYGYTF.

This clonotype was found many times. The chain uses TRBV7-6 and TRBJ1-6; perhaps TRBD1 as D (5 bases). The CDR3 sequence is 16 residues long. CDR1 is SGHVS and CDR2 is FNYEAQ in the germline V gene. V dropped 5 bases and J dropped 0 bases, with 11 bases sitting between them. CDR3 sequence reads: CASSLRASSYNSPLHF. CDR3 nucleotides: TGTGCCAGCAGCCTCAGGGCAAGCTCCTATAATTCACCCCTCCACTTT.

This clonotype came up a few times. The chain recombines TRBV7-9 with TRBJ1-4; maybe TRBD1 (5 bases). CDR3 length: 14 residues. V dropped 4 bases and J dropped 7 bases, with 13 bases sitting between them. Germline V lookup: CDR1 SEHNR, CDR2 FQNEAQ (reference sequence). The CDR3, as DNA: TGTGCCAGCAGCTCTCAGGACAAGGGTGAAAAACTGTTTTTT. This encodes CASSSQDKGEKLFF.

The gene calls are TRBV15 and TRBJ2-5, with D uncertain. Germline V gives CDR1 LNHNV, CDR2 YYDKDF (reference sequence). Trimming cost V 2 bases and J 4 bases, with 17 bases left between them. This CDR3 is 16 amino acids long. The CDR3 region is CATSRSPLPGGETQYF. CDR3 sequence (DNA): TGTGCCACCAGCAGAAGCCCCCTTCCGGGTGGAGAGACCCAGTACTTC.

This clonotype was detected a few times. V usage is TRBV7-6 and J usage is TRBJ1-1; D is unresolved. The germline V gene encodes CDR1 SGHVS and CDR2 FNYEAQ. The CDR3 covers 13 residues. Trimming left V 0 bases short and J 10 bases short, with 12 bases between. CDR3 nucleotide sequence: TGTGCCAGCAGCTTAGCGCTTGGCACCGGAGCTTTCTTT. Its protein is CASSLALGTGAFF.

Of note for this clonotype: Sequence at one end of the junction differs from germline and may be a read error. The chain combines TRBV6-2 or TRBV6-3 with TRBJ2-7, with TRBD2 matching over 7 bases. This CDR3 spans 14 amino acids. The germline gives CDR1 MNHEY, CDR2 SVGEGT. CDR3 protein: CASNGSPRDYELYF. In nucleotides, the CDR3 is TGTGCCAGCAATGGGTCCCCAAGGGACTACGAGCTGTACTTC.

The sample holds a few counts of this clonotype. V gene TRBV7-2 combines with J gene TRBJ2-5; D may be TRBD1 or TRBD2 (5 bases each). V was cut by 3 bases and J by 7 bases, with 15 bases left in between. The CDR3 spans 14 residues. Germline CDR1 reads SGHTA; CDR2 reads FQGNSA. CDR3 residues: CASSFWGIMGTQYF. The DNA of the CDR3 is TGTGCCAGCAGCTTTTGGGGGATCATGGGGACCCAGTACTTC.

In this sample, this clonotype turned up a few times. In DNA, the CDR3 is TGTGCCAGCAGCTTACGCCTCCAACCGCGGGGCCTGTATAATTCACCCCTCCACTTT. This encodes CASSLRLQPRGLYNSPLHF. The V and J genes are TRBV6-1 and TRBJ1-6; D might be TRBD1 (5 bases). The CDR3 consists of 19 residues. The V and J ends lost 6 bases and 4 bases respectively, with 25 bases between them. CDR1 is MNHNS and CDR2 is SASEGT in the germline V gene.

This clonotype was detected only a few times. The chain uses TRBV12-3 or TRBV12-4 and TRBJ2-6; D is undetermined. The V end lost 1 base, the J end lost 2 bases, and 6 bases lay between the germline ends. The CDR3 length is 15 residues. The CDR3, as DNA: TGTGCCAGCAGTTTAGAGGTGGCTGGGGCCAACGTCCTGACTTTC. This sequence encodes CASSLEVAGANVLTF.

The chain joins TRBV5-6 to TRBJ1-1; D gene uncertain. CDR3 size: 14 residues. Germline CDR1 reads SGHDT; CDR2 reads YYEEEE. The V end lost 4 bases, the J end lost 1 base, and 11 bases lay between the germline ends. In DNA, the CDR3 is TGTGCCAGCAGCCAGATGGGGAGGAACACTGAAGCTTTCTTT. This gives the protein CASSQMGRNTEAFF. The full variable domain, rest sourced from reference TRBV5-6 and TRBJ1-1, is DAGVTQSPTHLIKTRGQQVTLRCSPKSGHDTVSWYQQALGQGPQFIFQYYEEEERQRGNFPDRFSGHQFPNYSSELNVNALLLGDSALYLCASSQMGRNTEAFFGQGTRLTVV.

This clonotype was observed many times. The V gene is TRBV7-2, the J gene TRBJ2-7; 8 bases match TRBD2. The CDR3 consists of 18 residues. Trimming took 4 bases from V and 2 from J; bases not matched to a gene: 16. Germline CDR1 and CDR2: SGHTA and FQGNSA. The CDR3: CASSSRSWREVPPYEQYF. CDR3 nucleotides: TGTGCCAGCAGCTCCCGAAGTTGGCGGGAGGTACCTCCCTACGAGCAGTACTTC.

As for this clonotype: At one end, the junction sequence differs from germline, possibly due to a read error. This rearrangement joins TRBV6-8 to TRBJ2-7; D is uncertain. The germline V gene encodes CDR1 MNHGY and CDR2 SAAAGT. The CDR3 spans 15 residues. The CDR3 sequence is CASIYYPVRTYEQYF. The CDR3 region has the DNA TGTGCCAGCATTTACTATCCGGTGAGAACCTACGAGCAGTACTTC.